These 28 T cell receptor beta chains were sequenced from one sample in a study of CD8+ T cells in alopecia areata. Stated treatment: oral pan-JAK inhibitor, 5-10 mg twice daily. Extraction and reverse transcription of RNA yielded cDNA as the sequencing template. Some clones are missing from TCRdb's copy, which holds only in-frame ones; the method was immunoSEQ multiplex PCR. The sample carries roughly 120,000 clones, about half recorded once. The specimen comprised CD4+ T cells sorted from blood, sampled at week 4, from a patient treated with tofacitinib. The receptors come from a human donor with alopecia areata.

V and J are TRBV14 and TRBJ2-5; 10 nucleotides match TRBD2. The V gene's germline CDR1 is SGHDN and CDR2 FVKESK. V dropped 3 bases and J dropped 5; count of bases not matched to a gene: 9. The length of the CDR3 is 16 residues. As DNA, the CDR3 is TGTGCCAGCAGCCAGGCCCTAGCGGGAGCGGGTGAGACCCAGTACTTC. As protein: CASSQALAGAGETQYF.

The chain links TRBV5-1 to TRBJ2-2; weak D call: TRBD2 (5 bases). Germline lookup yields CDR1 SGHRS and CDR2 YFSETQ. This CDR3 region has 16 residues. The V end lost 4 bases, the J end lost 4 bases, and 17 bases lay between the germline ends. In nucleotides, the CDR3 is TGCGCCAGCAGCGCGGGCCGAAATGAGGTCACCGGGGAGCTGTTTTTT. Residues: CASSAGRNEVTGELFF.

The chain couples TRBV5-1 to TRBJ2-5; maybe TRBD2 (6 bases). This CDR3 contains 14 residues. Trimming took off 5 bases at V and 2 bases at J, with 13 bases between the two ends. Germline V lookup: CDR1 SGHRS, CDR2 YFSETQ. This chain's CDR3 is CASRHVEGQETQYF. Written as DNA, the CDR3 is TGCGCCAGCAGACACGTGGAGGGGCAAGAGACCCAGTACTTC.

V usage is TRBV5-1 and J usage is TRBJ1-2; 11 bases are shared with TRBD1. The V and J ends lost 3 bases and 4 bases, in that order; junction bases with no gene match: 5. The CDR3 has 15 amino acids. The germline V gene encodes CDR1 SGHRS and CDR2 YFSETQ. Written as DNA, the CDR3 is TGCGCCAGCAGCTATTGGGACAGGGGGTCCTATGGCTACACCTTC. Its protein is CASSYWDRGSYGYTF.

This chain uses TRBV30 with TRBJ2-7, with D tentatively TRBD2 (6 bases). CDR3 length: 13 amino acids. Germline V gene lookup returns CDR1 GTSNPN and CDR2 SVGIG (reference sequence). Trimming stripped 5 bases from V and 0 bases from J, with 11 bases between. DNA of the CDR3: TGTGCCTGGGGGGGACTGAGCTCCTACGAGCAGTACTTC. Amino acids: CAWGGLSSYEQYF.

This chain joins TRBV29-1 and TRBJ2-7; D possibly corresponds to TRBD2 (5 bases). Trimming took 5 bases from V and 2 from J, leaving 13 bases between them. The germline V gene has CDR1 SQVTM and CDR2 ANQGSEA. The CDR3 sequence is 13 residues long. The CDR3: CSVRGTITYEQYF. CDR3 nucleotide sequence: TGCAGCGTTCGGGGAACGATCACCTACGAGCAGTACTTC.

This clone turned up a few times. The rearrangement links TRBV11-1 to TRBJ2-7; 7 nucleotides align to TRBD1. Unmatched junction bases numbered 8, after V lost 5 bases and J lost 4 bases. This CDR3 contains 14 residues. Germline V lookup: CDR1 SGHAT, CDR2 FQDESV (reference sequence). The CDR3 protein is CASSARGLNYEQYF. CDR3 sequence (DNA): TGTGCCAGCAGCGCAAGGGGGCTTAATTACGAGCAGTACTTC.

The rearrangement joins TRBV5-1 to TRBJ2-5, with D maybe TRBD1 (6 bases). V was clipped by 10 bases and J by 2 bases, with 15 bases between them. The CDR3 spans 13 residues. Looked up from germline, CDR1 is SGHRS and CDR2 is YFSETQ. CDR3 DNA: TGCGCCTCAACTAGACAGGATCAAGAGACCCAGTACTTC. It yields the protein CASTRQDQETQYF. Variable domain in full (rest from reference TRBV5-1 and TRBJ2-5): KAGVTQTPRYLIKTRGQQVTLSCSPISGHRSVSWYQQTPGQGLQFLFEYFSETQRNKGNFPGRFSGRQFSNSRSEMNVSTLELGDSALYLCASTRQDQETQYFGPGTRLLVL.

This clone appeared a few times. The chain employs TRBV29-1 and TRBJ2-2; 12 nucleotides agree with TRBD2. The CDR3 is 16 residues long. The V gene end was trimmed by 7 bases and the J gene end by 5 bases; junction bases not matched to a gene: 11. CDR1 SQVTM and CDR2 ANQGSEA come from the germline V gene. CDR3 sequence reads: CSAQRLAGAGTGELFF. In DNA form, the CDR3 reads TGCAGCGCCCAAAGACTAGCGGGAGCGGGGACCGGGGAGCTGTTTTTT.

The V call is TRBV29-1, the J call TRBJ1-1; D is ambiguous. V was shortened by 5 bases and J by 7 bases, with 17 bases between the two germline ends. Per germline, CDR1 SQVTM and CDR2 ANQGSEA. The CDR3 runs to 13 residues. The CDR3 region is CSVLGLLSSEAFF. CDR3 coding DNA: TGCAGCGTTTTGGGTCTGCTTAGTAGTGAAGCTTTCTTT.

Details on this clone: Other nucleotide sequences in the sample specify the same CDR3. The chain combines TRBV30 with TRBJ1-1; D not resolved. Germline lookup yields CDR1 GTSNPN and CDR2 SVGIG (reference sequence). The CDR3 covers 13 residues. The V gene lost 0 bases and the J gene lost 0 bases, with 5 bases spanning the gap. CDR3 DNA: TGTGCCTGGAGTGTATTGGTGAACACTGAAGCTTTCTTT. Protein sequence: CAWSVLVNTEAFF.

V gene TRBV30 combines with J gene TRBJ2-2; 7 bases line up with TRBD1. Germline V gene lookup returns CDR1 GTSNPN and CDR2 SVGIG (reference sequence). This CDR3 spans 15 amino acids. With V trimmed by 5 bases and J by 0 bases, 6 bases remained unmatched. The CDR3 region has the DNA TGTGCCTGGGATACAGGGGCCGCGAACACCGGGGAGCTGTTTTTT. Residues: CAWDTGAANTGELFF.

This clone has more than one count but fewer than ten. The CDR3 bases are TGTGCCAGCAACACAGGGAGGTTGTACGAGCAGTACTTC. As protein: CASNTGRLYEQYF. The genes are TRBV6-1 and TRBJ2-7; D is tentatively TRBD1 or TRBD2 (6 bases each). The V and J ends lost 7 bases and 4 bases respectively, with 14 bases between them. Germline CDR1 and CDR2: MNHNS and SASEGT. This CDR3 contains 13 residues.

This clone showed up just a few times. The chain uses TRBV28 and TRBJ2-7, with D hard to call. Trimming pared 8 bases from V and 0 bases from J, leaving 11 bases between. Germline V lookup: CDR1 MDHEN, CDR2 SYDVKM. This CDR3 has 13 amino acids. Here the CDR3 reads CASAPPFSYEQYF. Written as DNA, the CDR3 is TGTGCCAGCGCACCACCCTTCTCCTACGAGCAGTACTTC.

The chain joins TRBV19 to TRBJ1-2; 7 positions agree with TRBD1. Germline CDR1 LNHDA, CDR2 SQIVND (reference sequence). The length of the CDR3 is 16 residues. The junction had 7 bases not matched to a gene; V was cut back by 0 bases and J by 3 bases. CDR3 region: CASSIEYRGRDYGYTF. As DNA, the CDR3 is TGTGCCAGTAGTATAGAATACAGGGGAAGAGACTATGGCTACACCTTC.

A few counts support this clone. This chain connects TRBV7-6 to TRBJ2-7; 7 bases line up with TRBD1. Germline values: CDR1 SGHVS, CDR2 FNYEAQ. The CDR3 covers 14 residues. With V trimmed by 6 bases and J by 5 bases, 10 bases remained unmatched. CDR3 in DNA: TGTGCCAGCAGTCAGACAGGGATCAGCAACGAGCAGTACTTC. This gives the protein CASSQTGISNEQYF.

This chain joins TRBV30 and TRBJ2-5; D gene unclear. The CDR3 spans 11 residues. The V gene's germline CDR1 is GTSNPN and CDR2 SVGIG (reference sequence). V lost 3 bases to trimming and J lost 5 bases, with 7 bases between them. The CDR3 here is CAWSRLETQYF. Here the CDR3 DNA reads TGTGCCTGGAGCAGACTGGAGACCCAGTACTTC.

V usage is TRBV11-2 and J usage is TRBJ2-7; D may be TRBD2 (6 bases). V lost 2 bases to trimming and J lost 2 bases, with 16 bases between them. Germline V gives CDR1 SGHAT, CDR2 FQNNGV. The CDR3 extends over 16 amino acids. CDR3 region: CASSLFGGVAPYEQYF. In DNA form, the CDR3 reads TGTGCCAGCAGCTTATTCGGCGGGGTCGCCCCCTACGAGCAGTACTTC.

This clone was seen only a few times. V gene TRBV6-6 combines with J gene TRBJ1-5, with a tentative D call TRBD1 (5 bases). Germline CDR1 reads MNHNY; CDR2 reads SVGAGI (reference sequence). V lost 5 bases to trimming and J lost 3 bases, with 11 bases between them. This CDR3 region has 14 residues. CDR3 residues: CASSAGHVNQPQHF. CDR3 nucleotides: TGTGCCAGCAGTGCCGGACACGTCAATCAGCCCCAGCATTTT.

In this sample, this clone turned up a few times. This chain links TRBV10-3 with TRBJ2-3, with D hard to call. The V end was cut by 10 bases, the J end by 3 bases, with 11 bases between. This CDR3 has 12 residues. Germline assignment: CDR1 ENHRY and CDR2 SYGVKD. The CDR3 is CATGQRTDTQYF. The CDR3 nucleotides read TGTGCCACCGGGCAACGAACAGATACGCAGTATTTT.

This clone has only one observation. This CDR3 is also generated by other DNA sequences in the sample. V and J are TRBV6-5 and TRBJ1-1; 9 bases line up with TRBD1. Germline values: CDR1 MNHEY, CDR2 SVGAGI. This CDR3 has 14 amino acids. J gave up 1 base and V 6 bases, and 3 bases lay outside the gene matches. CDR3 protein: CASSRGQGNTEAFF. The CDR3 nucleotides are TGTGCCAGCAGCCGGGGACAGGGGAACACTGAAGCTTTCTTT.

This clone appeared a few times. J is TRBJ2-3 and V is TRBV14; 9 nucleotides match TRBD2. This CDR3 is built from 16 residues. Germline V CDR1 and CDR2: SGHDN, FVKESK. The V segment lost 4 bases and the J segment 2 bases; nucleotides outside the gene matches: 7. The CDR3: CASSLMSGGTTDTQYF. CDR3 bases: TGTGCCAGCAGCCTGATGAGCGGGGGGACCACAGATACGCAGTATTTT.

V usage is TRBV29-1 and J usage is TRBJ1-2, with 8 bases that match TRBD1. V shed 6 bases, J shed 7 bases, and the junction held 4 bases outside the gene matches. CDR3 length: 11 amino acids. Germline CDR1 reads SQVTM; CDR2 reads ANQGSEA. In DNA form, the CDR3 reads TGCAGCGTCTGGACAGGGAGTGGCTACACCTTC. It is translated as CSVWTGSGYTF. The whole variable domain, filled in from reference TRBV29-1 and TRBJ1-2, reads SAVISQKPSRDICQRGTSLTIQCQVDSQVTMMFWYRQQPGQSLTLIATANQGSEATYESGFVIDKFPISRPNLTFSTLTVSNMSPEDSSIYLCSVWTGSGYTFGSGTRLTVV.

This clone has a handful of counts. The chain combines TRBV7-9 with TRBJ2-1, with a tentative D call TRBD2 (6 bases). The germline V gene has CDR1 SEHNR and CDR2 FQNEAQ (reference sequence). V gave up 3 bases and J gave up 0 bases, with 9 bases separating them. This CDR3 region has 15 residues. DNA of the CDR3: TGTGCCAGCAGCTTCGGGGGTAGCTCCTACAATGAGCAGTTCTTC. This gives the protein CASSFGGSSYNEQFF. Combining the CDR3 with reference TRBV7-9 and TRBJ2-1 gives the whole variable domain DTGVSQNPRHKITKRGQNVTFRCDPISEHNRLYWYRQTLGQGPEFLTYFQNEAQLEKSRLLSDRFSAERPKGSFSTLEIQRTEQGDSAMYLCASSFGGSSYNEQFFGPGTRLTVL.

The gene calls are TRBV5-1 and TRBJ1-1; 7 bases are a match to TRBD1. V shed 4 bases, J shed 2 bases, and the junction held 11 bases outside the gene matches. Germline CDR1 SGHRS, CDR2 YFSETQ. The CDR3 has 16 amino acids. The CDR3 DNA follows: TGCGCCAGCAGCCCCAGCGCGACAGGGACTAACACTGAAGCTTTCTTT. Its protein is CASSPSATGTNTEAFF.

This sequence joins TRBV4-2 and TRBJ2-4; 9 bases are shared with TRBD1. Germline V lookup: CDR1 LGHNA, CDR2 YNFKEQ. The CDR3 is made up of 18 amino acids. With 0 bases clipped from V and 1 base from J, the junction kept 7 bases outside the gene matches. CDR3 in amino acids: CASSQDPSDRGAKNIQYF. As DNA, the CDR3 is TGTGCCAGCAGCCAAGATCCATCGGACAGGGGTGCCAAAAACATTCAGTACTTC.

The V and J genes are TRBV6-1 and TRBJ2-3, with unresolved D. Per germline, CDR1 MNHNS and CDR2 SASEGT. The CDR3 loop spans 12 amino acids. Trimming shortened V by 6 bases and J by 3 bases, and 7 bases separated the two germline ends. CDR3: CASRLDTDTQYF. The CDR3 region has the DNA TGTGCCAGCAGGCTAGATACAGATACGCAGTATTTT.

This sequence joins TRBV6-6 and TRBJ2-5; no definite D call. The germline V gene has CDR1 MNHNY and CDR2 SVGAGI (reference sequence). V lost 8 bases and J lost 2, with 12 bases in between. This CDR3 comprises 13 residues. The CDR3 nucleotides read TGTGCCAGCTCGGTCCCCCCTCAAGAGACCCAGTACTTC. This codes for CASSVPPQETQYF.